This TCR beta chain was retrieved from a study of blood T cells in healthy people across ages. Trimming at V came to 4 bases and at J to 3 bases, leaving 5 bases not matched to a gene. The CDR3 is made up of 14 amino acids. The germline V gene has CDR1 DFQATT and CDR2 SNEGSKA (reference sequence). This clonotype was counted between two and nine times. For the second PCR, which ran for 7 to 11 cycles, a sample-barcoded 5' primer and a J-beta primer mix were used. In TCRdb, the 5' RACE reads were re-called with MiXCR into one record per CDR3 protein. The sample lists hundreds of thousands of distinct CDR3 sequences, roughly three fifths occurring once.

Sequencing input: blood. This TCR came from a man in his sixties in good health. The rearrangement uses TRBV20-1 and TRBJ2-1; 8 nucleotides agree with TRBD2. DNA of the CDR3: TGCAGTGCTACCAGCGGGGGCCGCTACAATGAGCAGTTCTTC. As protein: CSATSGGRYNEQFF.